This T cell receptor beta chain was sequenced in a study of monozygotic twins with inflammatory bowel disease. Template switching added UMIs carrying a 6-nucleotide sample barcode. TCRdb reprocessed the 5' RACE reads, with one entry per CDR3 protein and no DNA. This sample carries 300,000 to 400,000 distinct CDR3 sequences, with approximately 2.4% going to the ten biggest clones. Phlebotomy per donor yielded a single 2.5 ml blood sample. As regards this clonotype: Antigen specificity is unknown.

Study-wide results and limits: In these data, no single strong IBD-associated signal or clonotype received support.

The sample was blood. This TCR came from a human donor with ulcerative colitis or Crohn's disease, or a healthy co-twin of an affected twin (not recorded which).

The CDR3 spells CASSVGGREAQYF. The chain is built from TRBV9 and TRBJ2-5; absent DNA, TCRdb's TRBD2 call cannot be checked. Germline-derived CDR1 and CDR2 are SGDLS and YYNGEE. The CDR3 length is 13 residues.